This T cell receptor (beta chain) stems from a study of T cell changes during pregnancy in multiple sclerosis. TCRdb keeps only in-frame clones here, not all; method: immunoSEQ multiplex PCR. Here the sample spans roughly 30,000 clones, about nine tenths being singletons. This clone was seen more than once but under ten times. The V end was cut by 0 bases, the J end by 6 bases, with 10 bases between. This CDR3 spans 14 amino acids. CDR1 is MRHNA and CDR2 is SNTAGT in the germline V gene. The TCR sequence derives from a female donor with multiple sclerosis, enrolled in a pregnancy study. The chain has TRBV6-4 and TRBJ2-3, with D possibly matching TRBD2 (6 bases). The sequences come from CD8+ T cells from peripheral blood mononuclear cells, collected in the second trimester of pregnancy. CDR3 in amino acids: CASSDSEGLDTQYF. The DNA for the CDR3 is TGTGCCAGCAGTGACTCGGAGGGCCTGGATACGCAGTATTTT.